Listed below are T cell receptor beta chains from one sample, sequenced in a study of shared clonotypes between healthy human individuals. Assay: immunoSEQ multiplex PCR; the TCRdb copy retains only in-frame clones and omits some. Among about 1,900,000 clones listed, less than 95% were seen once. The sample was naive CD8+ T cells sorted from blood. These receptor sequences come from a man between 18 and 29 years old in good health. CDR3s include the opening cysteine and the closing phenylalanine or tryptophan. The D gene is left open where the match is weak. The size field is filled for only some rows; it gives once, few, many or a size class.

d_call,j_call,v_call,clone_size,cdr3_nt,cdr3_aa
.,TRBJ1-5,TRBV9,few,TGTGCCAGCAGCGTAGGGGACGGCTTGGGTCAGCCCCAGCATTTT,CASSVGDGLGQPQHF
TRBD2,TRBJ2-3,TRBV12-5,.,TGTGCTAGTGGTCCTACTGCGACTAGCGGCTTGACAGATACGCAGTATTTT,CASGPTATSGLTDTQYF
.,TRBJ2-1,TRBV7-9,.,TGTGCCAGCAGCCGGCGCGATCTGGCCTACAATGAGCAGTTCTTC,CASSRRDLAYNEQFF
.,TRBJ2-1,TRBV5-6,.,TGTGCCAGCAGCACCCCGGAGGAGGGACCCCCAAGCGATGAGCAGTTCTTC,CASSTPEEGPPSDEQFF
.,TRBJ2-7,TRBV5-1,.,TGCGCCAGCAGATCCCCGGGGAAACGGTCCTACGAGCAGTACTTC,CASRSPGKRSYEQYF
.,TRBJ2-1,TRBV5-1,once,TGCGCCAGCAGCTGGTTCAGGGAGGATGAGCAGTTCTTC,CASSWFREDEQFF
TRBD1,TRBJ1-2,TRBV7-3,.,TGTGCCAGCAGCTTCGGGACAGGGAATGGCTACACCTTC,CASSFGTGNGYTF
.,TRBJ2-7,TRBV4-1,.,TGCGCCAGCAGCCAAGATGTTAAAGCCTACGAGCAGTACTTC,CASSQDVKAYEQYF
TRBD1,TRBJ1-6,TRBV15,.,TGTGCCACCAGCGCCCGCCGGGGACAGGGCAATAATTCACCCCTCCACTTT,CATSARRGQGNNSPLHF
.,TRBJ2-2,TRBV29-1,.,TGCAGCGTTGGACAGGTGAACACCGGGGAGCTGTTTTTT,CSVGQVNTGELFF
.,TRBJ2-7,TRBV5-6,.,TGTGCCAGCAGCGCCCCGGGCGAGCAGTACTTC,CASSAPGEQYF
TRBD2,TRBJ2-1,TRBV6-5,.,TGTGCCAGCAGTTACGGGTGGGAGGGCCTAGGCAATGAGCAGTTCTTC,CASSYGWEGLGNEQFF
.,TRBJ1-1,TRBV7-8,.,TGTGCCAGCAGCTTAGCGGGGGCCACTGAAGCTTTCTTT,CASSLAGATEAFF
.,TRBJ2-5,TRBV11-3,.,TGTGCCAGCAGCGGAGAGGGGGGGAGTGGTGAGACCCAGTACTTC,CASSGEGGSGETQYF
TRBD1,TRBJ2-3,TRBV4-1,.,TGCGCCAGCAGCCATCCCCTGGGACAGGGGAGCCCAGATACGCAGTATTTT,CASSHPLGQGSPDTQYF